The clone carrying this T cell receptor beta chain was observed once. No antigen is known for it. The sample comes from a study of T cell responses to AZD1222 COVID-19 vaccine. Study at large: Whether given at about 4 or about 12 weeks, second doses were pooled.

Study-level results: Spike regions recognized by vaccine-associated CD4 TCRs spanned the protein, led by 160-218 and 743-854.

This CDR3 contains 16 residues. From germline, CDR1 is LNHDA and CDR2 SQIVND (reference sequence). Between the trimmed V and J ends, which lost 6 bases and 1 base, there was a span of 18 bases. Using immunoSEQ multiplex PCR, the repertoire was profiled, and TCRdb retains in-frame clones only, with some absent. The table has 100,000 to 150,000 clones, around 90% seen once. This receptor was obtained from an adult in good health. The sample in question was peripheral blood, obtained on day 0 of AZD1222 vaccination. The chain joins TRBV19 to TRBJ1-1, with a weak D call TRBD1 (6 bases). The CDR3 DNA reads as TGTGCCAGTAGCCCACGGGGGGGGACATCGAACACTGAAGCTTTCTTT. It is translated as CASSPRGGTSNTEAFF.